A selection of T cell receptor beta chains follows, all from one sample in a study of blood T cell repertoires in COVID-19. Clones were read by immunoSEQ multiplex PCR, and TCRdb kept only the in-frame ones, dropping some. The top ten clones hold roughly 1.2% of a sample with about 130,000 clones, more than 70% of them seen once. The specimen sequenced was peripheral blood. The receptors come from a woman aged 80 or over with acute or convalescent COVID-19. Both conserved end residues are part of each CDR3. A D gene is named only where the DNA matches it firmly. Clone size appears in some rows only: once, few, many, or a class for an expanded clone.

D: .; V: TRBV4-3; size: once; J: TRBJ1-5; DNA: TGCGCCAGCAGCCAAGCGCCCTTGACGGCGAACGCGGGGAAGCGGCCCCAGCATTTT; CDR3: CASSQAPLTANAGKRPQHF
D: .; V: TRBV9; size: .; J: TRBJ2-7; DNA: TGTGCCAGCAGCGTAGGAGCGGGCCGCTCCTACGAGCAGTACTTC; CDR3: CASSVGAGRSYEQYF
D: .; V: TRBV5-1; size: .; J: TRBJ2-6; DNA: TGCGCCAGCAGCGCAGGACTGATCTCTGGGGCCAACGTCCTGACTTTC; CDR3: CASSAGLISGANVLTF
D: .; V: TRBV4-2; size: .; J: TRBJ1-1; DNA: TGTGCCAGCAGCCAAGGGTCTGGGGGCTTCACTGAAGCTTTCTTT; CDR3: CASSQGSGGFTEAFF
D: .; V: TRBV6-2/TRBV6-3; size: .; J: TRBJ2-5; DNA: TGTGCCAGCAGTTTGGGGGGAAGTCCAAAAGAGACCCAGTACTTC; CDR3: CASSLGGSPKETQYF
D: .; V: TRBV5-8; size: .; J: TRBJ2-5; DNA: TGTGCCAGCCTCGGAGGGGCCAGGTACCAAGAGACCCAGTACTTC; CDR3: CASLGGARYQETQYF
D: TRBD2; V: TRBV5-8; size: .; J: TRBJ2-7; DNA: TGTGCCAGCACCGAAGTAATAGCGGGGGACTACGAGCAGTACTTC; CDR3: CASTEVIAGDYEQYF
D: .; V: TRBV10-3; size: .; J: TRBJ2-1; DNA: TGTGCCCCCCTTAACGGGGGTGGCTCGGCGGATGGCGAGCAGTTCTTC; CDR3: CAPLNGGGSADGEQFF
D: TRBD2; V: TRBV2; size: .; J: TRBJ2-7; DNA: TGTGCCAGCAGTAAGCAGCGGGGGGGAACGTACGAGCAGTACTTC; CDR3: CASSKQRGGTYEQYF
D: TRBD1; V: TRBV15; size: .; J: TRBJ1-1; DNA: TGTGCCACCAGCAGAGACAATCGACAGGGTGCTTTCTTT; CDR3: CATSRDNRQGAFF
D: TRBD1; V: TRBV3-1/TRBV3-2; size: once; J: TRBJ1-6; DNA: TGTGCCAGCAGCCAACAGGGGGTGGCTTCACCCCTCCACTTT; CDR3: CASSQQGVASPLHF
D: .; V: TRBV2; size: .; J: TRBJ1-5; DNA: TGTGCCAGCAGCAACGGACAAAGTCAGCCCCAGCATTTT; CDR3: CASSNGQSQPQHF
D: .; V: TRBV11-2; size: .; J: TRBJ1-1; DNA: TGTGCCAGCAGCTTAGTGTCGGGGAGGCGTGGGAACACTGAAGCTTTCTTT; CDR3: CASSLVSGRRGNTEAFF
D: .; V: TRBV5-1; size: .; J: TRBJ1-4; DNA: TGCGCCAGTCGTGTCCGGGGGGGCCTTGAAAAACTGTTTTTT; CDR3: CASRVRGGLEKLFF
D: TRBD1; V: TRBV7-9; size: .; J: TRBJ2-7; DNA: TGTGCCAGCAGGCTCCAGGGGGCCTACGAGCAGTACTTC; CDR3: CASRLQGAYEQYF
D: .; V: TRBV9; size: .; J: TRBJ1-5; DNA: TGTGCCAGCAGCGTAGGGGGCAGCTTCAATCAGCCCCAGCATTTT; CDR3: CASSVGGSFNQPQHF
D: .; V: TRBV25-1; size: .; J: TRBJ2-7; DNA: TGTGCCAGCAGTGAGAACAGGGGACTGACCTACGAGCAGTACTTC; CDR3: CASSENRGLTYEQYF